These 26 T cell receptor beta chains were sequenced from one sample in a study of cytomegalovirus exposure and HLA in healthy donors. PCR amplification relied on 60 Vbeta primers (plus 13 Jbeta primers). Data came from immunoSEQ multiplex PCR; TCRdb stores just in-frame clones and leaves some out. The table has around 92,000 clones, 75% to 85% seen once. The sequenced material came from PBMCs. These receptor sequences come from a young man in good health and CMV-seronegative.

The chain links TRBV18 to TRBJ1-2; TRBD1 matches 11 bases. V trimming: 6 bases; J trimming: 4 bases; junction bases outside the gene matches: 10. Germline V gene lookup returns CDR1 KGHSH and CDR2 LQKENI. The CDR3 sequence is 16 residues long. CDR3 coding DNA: TGTGCCAGCTCCCCCTCGGGACAGGGGGGTGGCTATGGCTACACCTTC. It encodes CASSPSGQGGGYGYTF.

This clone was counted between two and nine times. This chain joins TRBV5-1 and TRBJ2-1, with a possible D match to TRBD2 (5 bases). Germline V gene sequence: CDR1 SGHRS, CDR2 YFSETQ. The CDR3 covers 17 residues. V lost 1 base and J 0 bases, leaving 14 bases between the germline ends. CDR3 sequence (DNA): TGCGCCAGCAGCTTGCAGGTAACGGGAAGCTCCTACAATGAGCAGTTCTTC. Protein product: CASSLQVTGSSYNEQFF.

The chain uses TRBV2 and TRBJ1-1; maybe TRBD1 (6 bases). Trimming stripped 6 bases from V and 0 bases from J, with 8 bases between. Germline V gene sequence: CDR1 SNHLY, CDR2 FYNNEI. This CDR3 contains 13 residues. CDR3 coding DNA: TGTGCCAGCAGCCAGGGGTTGAACACTGAAGCTTTCTTT. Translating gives CASSQGLNTEAFF.

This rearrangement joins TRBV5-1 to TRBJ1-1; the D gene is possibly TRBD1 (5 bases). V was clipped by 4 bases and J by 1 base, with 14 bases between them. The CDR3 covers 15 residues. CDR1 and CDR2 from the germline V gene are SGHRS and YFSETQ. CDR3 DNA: TGCGCCAGCAGCACCATGGGACTTTCGAACACTGAAGCTTTCTTT. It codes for CASSTMGLSNTEAFF.

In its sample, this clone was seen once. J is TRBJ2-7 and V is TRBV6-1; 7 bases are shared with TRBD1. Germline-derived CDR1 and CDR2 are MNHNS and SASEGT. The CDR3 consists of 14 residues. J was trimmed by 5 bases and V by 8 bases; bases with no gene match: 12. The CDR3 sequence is CASDRNSRGNEQYF. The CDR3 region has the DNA TGTGCCAGCGACAGAAACTCCAGGGGGAACGAGCAGTACTTC.

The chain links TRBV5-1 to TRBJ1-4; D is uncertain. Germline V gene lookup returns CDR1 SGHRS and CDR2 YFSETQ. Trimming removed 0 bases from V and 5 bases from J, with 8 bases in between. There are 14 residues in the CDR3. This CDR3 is CASSLGSGNEKLFF. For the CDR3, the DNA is TGCGCCAGCAGCTTGGGATCGGGGAATGAAAAACTGTTTTTT.

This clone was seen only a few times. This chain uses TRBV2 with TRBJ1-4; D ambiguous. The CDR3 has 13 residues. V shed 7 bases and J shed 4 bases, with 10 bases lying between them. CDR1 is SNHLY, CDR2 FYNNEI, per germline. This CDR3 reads CASTGSFNEKLFF. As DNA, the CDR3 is TGTGCCAGCACTGGCAGTTTTAATGAAAAACTGTTTTTT.

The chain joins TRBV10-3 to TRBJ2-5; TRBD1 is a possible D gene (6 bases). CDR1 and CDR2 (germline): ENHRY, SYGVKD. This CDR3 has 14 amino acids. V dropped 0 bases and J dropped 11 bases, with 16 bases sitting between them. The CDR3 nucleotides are TGTGCCATCAGTGAGTCAGGGGCAGGGGAAGAGCAGTACTTC. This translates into CAISESGAGEEQYF.

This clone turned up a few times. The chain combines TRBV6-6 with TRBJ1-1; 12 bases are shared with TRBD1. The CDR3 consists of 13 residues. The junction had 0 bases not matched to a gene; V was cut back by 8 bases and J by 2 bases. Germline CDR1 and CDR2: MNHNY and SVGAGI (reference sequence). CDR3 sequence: CASGTGGNTEAFF. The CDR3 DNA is TGTGCCAGCGGGACAGGGGGCAACACTGAAGCTTTCTTT.

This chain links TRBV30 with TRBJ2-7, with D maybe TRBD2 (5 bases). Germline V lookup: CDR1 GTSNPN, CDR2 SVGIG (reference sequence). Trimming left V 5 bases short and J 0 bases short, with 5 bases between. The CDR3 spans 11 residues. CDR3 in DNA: TGTGCCTGGGGGAGCTCCTACGAGCAGTACTTC. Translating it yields CAWGSSYEQYF.

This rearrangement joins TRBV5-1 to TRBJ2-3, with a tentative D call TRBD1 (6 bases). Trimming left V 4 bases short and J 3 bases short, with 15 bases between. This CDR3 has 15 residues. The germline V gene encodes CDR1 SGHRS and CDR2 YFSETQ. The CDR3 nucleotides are TGCGCCAGCAGCCGCTGGGCAGGGACAACAGATACGCAGTATTTT. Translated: CASSRWAGTTDTQYF.

This chain's CDR3 is CSVNRVENTEAFF. The CDR3 nucleotides are TGCAGCGTGAACAGGGTCGAGAACACTGAAGCTTTCTTT. The gene calls are TRBV29-1 and TRBJ1-1, with a tentative D call TRBD1 (6 bases). This CDR3 comprises 13 residues. CDR1 SQVTM and CDR2 ANQGSEA come from the germline V gene. The V and J ends lost 6 bases and 1 base respectively, with 12 bases between them.

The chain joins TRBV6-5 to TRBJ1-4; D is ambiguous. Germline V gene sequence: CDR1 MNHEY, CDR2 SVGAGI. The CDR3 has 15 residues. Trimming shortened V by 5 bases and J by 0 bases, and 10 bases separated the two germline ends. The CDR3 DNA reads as TGTGCCAGCAGTAGCATCCAATCAACTAATGAAAAACTGTTTTTT. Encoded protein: CASSSIQSTNEKLFF.

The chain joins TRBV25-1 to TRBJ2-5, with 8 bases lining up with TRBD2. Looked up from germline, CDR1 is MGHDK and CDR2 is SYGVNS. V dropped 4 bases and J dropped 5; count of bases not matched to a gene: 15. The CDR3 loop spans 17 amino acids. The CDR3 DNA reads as TGTGCCAGCAGTGCCTTCTCCTACGGGGGGGGCGGGGAGACCCAGTACTTC. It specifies CASSAFSYGGGGETQYF.

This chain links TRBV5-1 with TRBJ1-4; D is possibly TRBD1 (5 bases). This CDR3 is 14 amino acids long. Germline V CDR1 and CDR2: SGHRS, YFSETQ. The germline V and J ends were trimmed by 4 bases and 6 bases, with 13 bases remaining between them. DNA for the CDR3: TGCGCCAGCAGCCCAACCCCGACAGATGAAAAACTGTTTTTT. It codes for CASSPTPTDEKLFF.

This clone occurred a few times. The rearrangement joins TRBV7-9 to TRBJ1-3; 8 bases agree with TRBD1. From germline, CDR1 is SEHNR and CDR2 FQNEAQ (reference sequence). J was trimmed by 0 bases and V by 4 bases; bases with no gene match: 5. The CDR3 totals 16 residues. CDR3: CASSSTGAYSGNTIYF. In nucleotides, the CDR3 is TGTGCCAGCAGCTCGACAGGGGCCTACTCTGGAAACACCATATATTTT.

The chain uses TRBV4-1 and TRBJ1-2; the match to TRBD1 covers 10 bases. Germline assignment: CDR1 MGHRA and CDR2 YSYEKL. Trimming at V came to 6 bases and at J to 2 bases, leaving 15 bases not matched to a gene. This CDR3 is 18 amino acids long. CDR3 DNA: TGCGCCAGCAGGCCAGGCCCCCGAATGACAGGGGGCAACTATGGCTACACCTTC. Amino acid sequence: CASRPGPRMTGGNYGYTF.

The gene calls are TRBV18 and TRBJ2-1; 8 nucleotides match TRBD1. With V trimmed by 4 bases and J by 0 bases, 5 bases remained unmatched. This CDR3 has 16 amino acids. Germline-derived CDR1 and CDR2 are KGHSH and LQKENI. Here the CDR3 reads CASSRDRRSSYNEQFF. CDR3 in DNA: TGTGCCAGCTCACGGGACAGGAGGAGCTCCTACAATGAGCAGTTCTTC. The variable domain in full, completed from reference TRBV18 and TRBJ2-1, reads NAGVMQNPRHLVRRRGQEARLRCSPMKGHSHVYWYRQLPEEGLKFMVYLQKENIIDESGMPKERFSAEFPKEGPSILRIQQVVRGDSAAYFCASSRDRRSSYNEQFFGPGTRLTVL.

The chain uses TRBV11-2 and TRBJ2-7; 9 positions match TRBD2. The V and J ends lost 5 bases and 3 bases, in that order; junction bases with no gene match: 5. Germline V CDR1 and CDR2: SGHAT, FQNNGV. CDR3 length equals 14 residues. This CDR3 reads CASSLGLASYEQYF. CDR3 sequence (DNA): TGTGCCAGCAGCCTGGGACTAGCTAGCTACGAGCAGTACTTC. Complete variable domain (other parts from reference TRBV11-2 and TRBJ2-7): EAGVAQSPRYKIIEKRQSVAFWCNPISGHATLYWYQQILGQGPKLLIQFQNNGVVDDSQLPKDRFSAERLKGVDSTLKIQPAKLEDSAVYLCASSLGLASYEQYFGPGTRLTVT.

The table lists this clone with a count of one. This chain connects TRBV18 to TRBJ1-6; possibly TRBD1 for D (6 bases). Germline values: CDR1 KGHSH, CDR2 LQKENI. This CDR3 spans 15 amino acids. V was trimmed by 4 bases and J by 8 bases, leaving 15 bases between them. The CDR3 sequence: CASSQSGTLDSPLHF. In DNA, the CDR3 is TGTGCCAGCTCACAATCCGGGACACTGGATTCACCCCTCCACTTT.

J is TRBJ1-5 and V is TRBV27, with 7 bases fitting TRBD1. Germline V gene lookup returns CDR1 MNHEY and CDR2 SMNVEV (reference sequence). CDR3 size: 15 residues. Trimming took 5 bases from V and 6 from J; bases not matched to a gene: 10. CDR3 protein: CASSHRGEGSQPQHF. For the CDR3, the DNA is TGTGCCAGCAGTCACAGGGGAGAGGGATCTCAGCCCCAGCATTTT.

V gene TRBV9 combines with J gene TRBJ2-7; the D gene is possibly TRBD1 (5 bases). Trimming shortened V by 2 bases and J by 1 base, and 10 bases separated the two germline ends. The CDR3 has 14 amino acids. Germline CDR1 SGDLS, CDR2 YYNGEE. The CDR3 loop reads CASSVDTGSYEQYF. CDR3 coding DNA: TGTGCCAGCAGCGTGGACACTGGTTCCTACGAGCAGTACTTC.

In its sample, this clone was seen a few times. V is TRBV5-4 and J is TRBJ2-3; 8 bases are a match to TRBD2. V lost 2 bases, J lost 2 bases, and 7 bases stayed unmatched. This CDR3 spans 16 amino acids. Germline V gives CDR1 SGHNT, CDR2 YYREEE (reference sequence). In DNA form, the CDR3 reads TGTGCCAGCAGCTTTGGGACTAGAGTAGACACAGATACGCAGTATTTT. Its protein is CASSFGTRVDTDTQYF.

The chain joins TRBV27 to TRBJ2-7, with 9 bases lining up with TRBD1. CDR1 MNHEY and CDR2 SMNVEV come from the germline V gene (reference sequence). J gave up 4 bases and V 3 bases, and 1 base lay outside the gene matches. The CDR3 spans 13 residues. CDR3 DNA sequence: TGTGCCAGCAGTTTTGGGACAGGGTACGAGCAGTACTTC. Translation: CASSFGTGYEQYF.

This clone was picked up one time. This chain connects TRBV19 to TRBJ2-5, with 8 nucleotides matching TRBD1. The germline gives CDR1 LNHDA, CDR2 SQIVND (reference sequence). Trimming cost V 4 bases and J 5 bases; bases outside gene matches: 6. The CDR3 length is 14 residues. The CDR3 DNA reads TGTGCCAGTAGTACCCAGGGGGCTTGGGAGACCCAGTACTTC. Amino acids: CASSTQGAWETQYF.

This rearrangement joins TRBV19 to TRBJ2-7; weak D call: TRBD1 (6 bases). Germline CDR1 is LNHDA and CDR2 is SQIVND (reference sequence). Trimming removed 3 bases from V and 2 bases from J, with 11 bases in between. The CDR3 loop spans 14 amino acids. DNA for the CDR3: TGTGCCAGTAGTATTCAGGGGAAGGCCTACGAGCAGTACTTC. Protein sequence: CASSIQGKAYEQYF.